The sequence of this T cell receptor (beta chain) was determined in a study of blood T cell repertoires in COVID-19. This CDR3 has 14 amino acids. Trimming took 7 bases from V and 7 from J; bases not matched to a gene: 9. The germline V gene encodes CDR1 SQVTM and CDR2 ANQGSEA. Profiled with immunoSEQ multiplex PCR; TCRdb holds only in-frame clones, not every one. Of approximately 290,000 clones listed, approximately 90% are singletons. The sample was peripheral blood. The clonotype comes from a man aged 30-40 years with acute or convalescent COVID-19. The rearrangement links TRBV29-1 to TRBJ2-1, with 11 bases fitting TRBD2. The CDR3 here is CSGNRLAGNNEQFF. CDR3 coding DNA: TGCAGCGGGAACCGACTAGCGGGGAATAATGAGCAGTTCTTC.